Sequencing of this TCR beta chain was carried out in a study of T cell responses to AZD1222 COVID-19 vaccine. The study's findings and limits: Repertoire sampling happened only post peak T cell response.

On this clone itself: What it binds is not known.

V dropped 2 bases and J dropped 2; count of bases not matched to a gene: 3. The germline V gene has CDR1 ENHRY and CDR2 SYGVKD. The CDR3 totals 15 residues. Repertoires were generated with immunoSEQ multiplex PCR, while TCRdb's copy carries only in-frame clones and drops some. There are about 94,000 clones in the sample; about 85% occur only once, and about 4.6% lies in the top ten. This clonotype was sampled from an adult who received the AZD1222 COVID-19 vaccine. The chain combines TRBV10-3 with TRBJ1-3, with TRBD1 matching 7 bases. Specimen: peripheral blood, collected 28 days after the second AZD1222 dose. DNA of the CDR3: TGTGCCATCAGTGAGACAGGGGAAACTGGAAACACCATATATTTT. Its protein is CAISETGETGNTIYF.